This T cell receptor beta chain appears in the sequencing data of a study of T cells in Graves' hyperthyroidism and ophthalmopathy. From RNA transcripts, TCR beta CDR3 regions were amplified. Initially, a first-round RT-PCR of the TCR CDR3 employed the HTBI primer set. MiXCR was run by TCRdb on the multiplex PCR reads, yielding one entry per CDR3 protein. The sample yields fewer than 110,000 distinct CDR3 sequences, more than 15% seen once. For Graves' hyperthyroidism to be stable, ophthalmopathy could not progress within 18 months. This CDR3 contains 14 residues. The V gene lost 0 bases and the J gene lost 2 bases, with 8 bases spanning the gap. The germline V gene encodes CDR1 DFQATT and CDR2 SNEGSKA (reference sequence). This clonotype was recorded many times.

The receptor was isolated from a woman in her fifties or sixties with Graves' hyperthyroidism. Specimen: blood. This chain links TRBV20-1 with TRBJ1-5; TRBD1 is a possible D gene (5 bases). The CDR3, as DNA: TGCAGTGCTAGAGATCCGGGGCGCAATCAGCCCCAGCATTTT. Translation gives CSARDPGRNQPQHF.